The entry below describes one T cell receptor (beta chain). This entry is derived from a study of shared clonotypes between healthy human individuals. Measured with immunoSEQ multiplex PCR; TCRdb has only the in-frame clones, and not every one. The sample lists approximately 1.5 million clones; 97% to 99% were seen once. Trimming took off 4 bases at V and 4 bases at J, with 11 bases between the two ends. Germline V CDR1 and CDR2: SEHNR, FQNEAQ (reference sequence). This CDR3 is built from 14 residues. The sequencing input was naive CD4+ T cells sorted from blood. Indicated subset: CD45RA+ positively selected. The genes are TRBV7-9 and TRBJ1-5; possible D gene TRBD1, 5 bases. This receptor was identified in a man aged 25 to 40 in good health. For the CDR3, the DNA is TGTGCCAGCAGCTGGGACGGGATTAATCAGCCCCAGCATTTT. This sequence encodes CASSWDGINQPQHF.